Listed here are 27 T cell receptor beta chains from one sample, sequenced in a study of cytomegalovirus exposure and HLA in healthy donors. 13 Jbeta primers and 60 Vbeta primers were used for the PCR. TCRdb's copy holds only in-frame clones and misses some; the assay was immunoSEQ multiplex PCR. The sample carries 120,000 to 150,000 clones, just under 85% recorded once. Sequencing was performed on PBMCs. The receptors here all came from a woman between 40 and 55 years old in good health and CMV-seronegative.

The CDR3 sequence: CASSPAIQGSDTQYF. The CDR3 DNA reads as TGCGCCAGCAGCCCGGCAATTCAGGGCTCAGATACGCAGTATTTT. The chain has TRBV4-3 and TRBJ2-3; D is possibly TRBD1 (5 bases). Germline loops: CDR1 LGHNA, CDR2 YSLEER. The CDR3 is 15 residues long. Trimming stripped 4 bases from V and 4 bases from J, with 15 bases between.

Written as DNA, the CDR3 is TGTGCCACCAGCACCCGAGGAGGAGCCAAAAACATTCAGTACTTC. It is translated as CATSTRGGAKNIQYF. V is TRBV15 and J is TRBJ2-4; TRBD2 might be the D (5 bases). Germline V CDR1 and CDR2: LNHNV, YYDKDF (reference sequence). The V and J ends lost 4 bases and 0 bases respectively, with 10 bases between them. This CDR3 region has 15 residues.

This clone was counted a single time. V gene TRBV10-3 combines with J gene TRBJ2-7; TRBD1 is a possible D gene (5 bases). V lost 0 bases and J lost 3, with 15 bases in between. Germline V CDR1 and CDR2: ENHRY, SYGVKD. CDR3 length: 16 amino acids. The CDR3 here is CAISESVGALNYEQYF. The CDR3 bases are TGTGCCATCAGTGAGTCGGTAGGGGCCCTTAACTACGAGCAGTACTTC.

J is TRBJ2-1 and V is TRBV9, with D tentatively TRBD2 (5 bases). Germline V CDR1 and CDR2: SGDLS, YYNGEE. Trimming cost V 0 bases and J 4 bases, with 11 bases left between them. The CDR3 is made up of 15 amino acids. CDR3 amino acids: CASSVGTREYNEQFF. The DNA of the CDR3 is TGTGCCAGCAGCGTAGGGACTCGCGAATACAATGAGCAGTTCTTC.

The V and J genes are TRBV4-1 and TRBJ2-2; D might be TRBD2 (5 bases). The CDR3 extends over 17 amino acids. Deletions cut 0 bases from V and 5 bases from J, with 16 bases between. Germline V gene data show CDR1 as MGHRA and CDR2 as YSYEKL. The CDR3: CASSQDGSAPGTGELFF. CDR3 coding DNA: TGCGCCAGCAGCCAAGACGGATCGGCGCCGGGAACCGGGGAGCTGTTTTTT.

This chain joins TRBV18 and TRBJ2-1; TRBD2 matches at 7 bases. The ends lost 4 bases at V and 1 base at J; junction bases unmatched: 10. The CDR3 runs to 17 residues. Germline CDR1 and CDR2: KGHSH and LQKENI. CDR3 residues: CASSRFRAGVSYNEQFF. The CDR3 DNA follows: TGTGCCAGCTCACGGTTCCGCGCGGGAGTATCCTACAATGAGCAGTTCTTC.

The chain carries TRBV28 and TRBJ2-5; no clear D gene. V dropped 2 bases and J dropped 7 bases, with 8 bases sitting between them. Germline V CDR1 and CDR2: MDHEN, SYDVKM. This CDR3 comprises 12 residues. CDR3 DNA sequence: TGTGCCAGCAGTTTAACTGGTGGGACCCAGTACTTC. Its translation: CASSLTGGTQYF.

The rearrangement joins TRBV28 to TRBJ2-1; 8 nucleotides match TRBD1. CDR1 is MDHEN and CDR2 is SYDVKM in the germline V gene. CDR3 size: 14 residues. V shed 3 bases and J 9 bases; nucleotides not matched to a gene: 7. The CDR3 DNA is TGTGCCAGCAGTTTTTATGGACAGGGCCGTGAGCAGTTCTTC. Amino acid sequence: CASSFYGQGREQFF.

The CDR3 DNA follows: TGCGCCAGCAGCTTGATCAACGAGTACGACGAGCAGTACTTC. Protein sequence: CASSLINEYDEQYF. The chain employs TRBV5-1 and TRBJ2-7; D gene uncertain. Trimming removed 1 base from V and 5 bases from J, with 13 bases in between. CDR3 size: 14 residues. The germline V gene encodes CDR1 SGHRS and CDR2 YFSETQ.

The V call is TRBV28, the J call TRBJ2-2; the D gene is possibly TRBD2 (6 bases). This CDR3 has 21 amino acids. The V end lost 6 bases, the J end lost 0 bases, and 29 bases lay between the germline ends. Germline V gene sequence: CDR1 MDHEN, CDR2 SYDVKM. CDR3 coding DNA: TGTGCCAGCAGGGTCTCTAGGGTCTATGCGGGACGAATAGCGAACACCGGGGAGCTGTTTTTT. It codes for CASRVSRVYAGRIANTGELFF. The complete variable domain, with remaining parts taken from reference TRBV28 and TRBJ2-2, reads DVKVTQSSRYLVKRTGEKVFLECVQDMDHENMFWYRQDPGLGLRLIYFSYDVKMKEKGDIPEGYSVSREKKERFSLILESASTNQTSMYLCASRVSRVYAGRIANTGELFFGEGSRLTVL.

This chain connects TRBV18 to TRBJ1-6; D is possibly TRBD1 (6 bases). The CDR3 spans 15 residues. Germline V lookup: CDR1 KGHSH, CDR2 LQKENI. Deletions cut 4 bases from V and 8 bases from J, with 15 bases between. The CDR3, as DNA: TGTGCCAGCTCACTCCAGGGGCCGCAGGATTCACCCCTCCACTTT. Amino acid sequence: CASSLQGPQDSPLHF.

The V call is TRBV5-8, the J call TRBJ1-1; D gene unclear. The germline V and J ends were trimmed by 0 bases and 1 base, with 4 bases remaining between them. Germline CDR1 is SGHTS and CDR2 is YDEGEE. The CDR3 contains 13 residues. The CDR3 region is CASSLVRNTEAFF. The CDR3 region has the DNA TGTGCCAGCAGCTTGGTTAGGAACACTGAAGCTTTCTTT. Full variable domain (rest looked up from reference TRBV5-8 and TRBJ1-1): EAGVTQSPTHLIKTRGQQATLRCSPISGHTSVYWYQQALGLGLQFLLWYDEGEERNRGNFPPRFSGRQFPNYSSELNVNALELEDSALYLCASSLVRNTEAFFGQGTRLTVV.

CDR3 in DNA: TGTGCCAGCAACGACAACAACAGGGAGCAGTTCTTC. Its protein is CASNDNNREQFF. The J gene is TRBJ2-1, the V gene TRBV6-1; D may be TRBD1 (5 bases). The CDR3 spans 12 residues. Germline V lookup: CDR1 MNHNS, CDR2 SASEGT. V lost 7 bases, J lost 10 bases, and 14 bases lay in between.

The rearrangement joins TRBV7-9 to TRBJ2-7, with a possible D match to TRBD2 (6 bases). CDR1 SEHNR and CDR2 FQNEAQ come from the germline V gene (reference sequence). The CDR3 has 13 residues. V lost 4 bases and J 2 bases, leaving 9 bases between the germline ends. DNA of the CDR3: TGTGCCAGCAGCTGGGACTGGCCCTACGAGCAGTACTTC. It translates to CASSWDWPYEQYF.

The CDR3 nucleotides are TGTGCCAGCAGCTTATTGCGGGGGTCAGGCGGCTACACCTTC. It codes for CASSLLRGSGGYTF. The chain employs TRBV5-5 and TRBJ1-2; D might be TRBD1 (5 bases). V dropped 2 bases and J dropped 8 bases, with 16 bases sitting between them. The CDR3 sequence is 14 residues long. In germline, CDR1 is SGHKS, CDR2 YYEKEE (reference sequence).

The chain has TRBV7-9 and TRBJ1-6; 7 bases are shared with TRBD1. J was trimmed by 8 bases and V by 5 bases; bases with no gene match: 6. CDR3 length equals 14 residues. CDR1 is SEHNR, CDR2 FQNEAQ, per germline (reference sequence). The CDR3 nucleotides are TGTGCCAGCAGCCCGGTAACAGGGGATTCACCCCTCCACTTT. Protein sequence: CASSPVTGDSPLHF.

The chain combines TRBV27 with TRBJ2-7; TRBD2 aligns across 10 bases. V dropped 3 bases and J dropped 2; count of bases not matched to a gene: 4. The CDR3 runs 15 residues. Germline V CDR1 and CDR2: MNHEY, SMNVEV (reference sequence). The CDR3 DNA follows: TGTGCCAGCAGTTTCCTAGCGGGAGTGCCCTACGAGCAGTACTTC. This encodes CASSFLAGVPYEQYF.

The J gene is TRBJ1-4, the V gene TRBV28; D is unresolved. Germline V CDR1 and CDR2: MDHEN, SYDVKM. The CDR3 is 14 amino acids. V was cut by 3 bases and J by 3 bases, with 8 bases left in between. This CDR3 reads CASSFWRANEKLFF. The CDR3 bases are TGTGCCAGCAGTTTCTGGCGGGCTAATGAAAAACTGTTTTTT.

The chain uses TRBV7-2 and TRBJ1-4, with a tentative D call TRBD1 (5 bases). Trimming shortened V by 5 bases and J by 8 bases, and 21 bases separated the two germline ends. The CDR3 runs 16 residues. Germline V CDR1 and CDR2: SGHTA, FQGNSA. DNA for the CDR3: TGTGCCAGCAGCCTTCATTCGGGCAGCGGGGCGGAAAAACTGTTTTTT. It is translated as CASSLHSGSGAEKLFF.

The chain joins TRBV6-5 to TRBJ2-1; 13 bases match TRBD2. The CDR3 consists of 15 residues. V lost 5 bases, J lost 4 bases, and 2 bases stayed unmatched. Germline lookup yields CDR1 MNHEY and CDR2 SVGAGI. The CDR3, as DNA: TGTGCCAGCAGTCGGACTAGCGGGAGATACAATGAGCAGTTCTTC. It codes for CASSRTSGRYNEQFF.

The chain has TRBV18 and TRBJ2-7; TRBD1 is a possible D gene (6 bases). Germline CDR1 reads KGHSH; CDR2 reads LQKENI. Trimming left V 1 base short and J 6 bases short, with 10 bases between. The CDR3 is 13 residues long. CDR3 bases: TGTGCCAGCTCACCACGGGGGCCTTTCGAGCAGTACTTC. Translated, it gives CASSPRGPFEQYF.

This chain links TRBV21-1 with TRBJ2-1; the D segment call TRBD2 is taken from the table without a DNA check. TRBV21-1 has pseudogene status. The CDR3 totals 14 residues. CDR3 sequence reads: CASSMSSGSNEQFF. CDR3 nucleotides: TGTGCCAGCAGCATGTCTAGCGGGAGCAATGAGCAGTTCTTC.

The CDR3 is CASSLIAGIYNEQFF. The CDR3 bases are TGCGCCAGCAGCCTAATAGCGGGGATATACAATGAGCAGTTCTTC. The genes are TRBV4-1 and TRBJ2-1; 8 positions agree with TRBD2. The V segment lost 4 bases and the J segment 4 bases; nucleotides outside the gene matches: 6. CDR1 is MGHRA, CDR2 YSYEKL, per germline. The CDR3 spans 15 residues.

The rearrangement uses TRBV19 and TRBJ1-1; 9 nucleotides match TRBD1. V lost 5 bases and J lost 7; bases outside the gene matches: 2. The germline CDR1 and CDR2 sequences are LNHDA and SQIVND (reference sequence). This CDR3 spans 12 amino acids. CDR3 nucleotides: TGTGCCAGTAGTTCGGGACAGGGTGAAGCTTTCTTT. Translating gives CASSSGQGEAFF.

This chain links TRBV21-1 with TRBJ1-4. TRBV21-1 constitutes a pseudogene. The CDR3 loop spans 16 amino acids. CDR3 nucleotides: TGTGCCAGCAGCAAAGCGCGCGGGGACGGAAATGAAAAACTGTTTTTT. It is translated as CASSKARGDGNEKLFF.

The V gene is TRBV2, the J gene TRBJ2-1, with 10 nucleotides matching TRBD2. The CDR3 totals 15 residues. Germline V gene lookup returns CDR1 SNHLY and CDR2 FYNNEI. Losses at the gene ends were 7 bases for V and 7 bases for J; bases not matched to a gene: 10. For the CDR3, the DNA is TGTGCCAGCAATCTAGCGGGAGTAAGCATGAATGAGCAGTTCTTC. Residues: CASNLAGVSMNEQFF.

This clone was detected once. The J gene is TRBJ1-5, the V gene TRBV28; the D gene is possibly TRBD1 (5 bases). V lost 6 bases, J lost 2 bases, and 14 bases lay in between. Germline V lookup: CDR1 MDHEN, CDR2 SYDVKM. This CDR3 has 15 amino acids. In nucleotides, the CDR3 is TGTGCCAGCAGCCGGAGGGGCGAGGGCAATCAGCCCCAGCATTTT. Translating it yields CASSRRGEGNQPQHF.